The TCR beta chain under discussion was sequenced for a study of spatial heterogeneity in lung cancer. This clonotype turned up a few times. TCRdb re-called the 5' RACE reads with MiXCR, one entry per CDR3 protein. The profile covers about 78,000 distinct CDR3 sequences, with 8% appearing a single time and 6.8% taken by the ten largest. Noted time point: sample taken at primary tumor resection. Donors were approximately 70 untreated early-stage non-small cell lung cancer patients. Unsorted whole RNA samples from tumor, nontumor lung or frozen PBMC were sequenced. This CDR3 spans 17 amino acids. Trimming removed 5 bases from V and 3 bases from J; junction bases left unmatched: 14.

This receptor was identified in a male donor with early-stage non-small cell lung cancer. The chain has TRBV12-3 or TRBV12-4 and TRBJ2-3, with 7 bases that match TRBD2. Sample: PBMCs, taken at surgery. CDR3 nucleotide sequence: TGTGCCAGCAGTCCTCTGCGGGGGTTTGGGGTAACAGATACGCAGTATTTT. The encoded protein is CASSPLRGFGVTDTQYF.